These T cell receptor beta chains were read from a single sample in a study of cytomegalovirus exposure and HLA in healthy donors. Only in-frame clones appear in the TCRdb table, and some are missing; sequencing was by immunoSEQ multiplex PCR. The sample has roughly 100,000 clones; 83% are singletons. The sequencing sample was made of PBMCs. Receptor source: a man between 35 and 55 years old in good health and CMV-seronegative. The CDR3 runs from the conserved cysteine through the conserved F or W. The order of the fields is CDR3 DNA, CDR3 protein, D gene, V gene, J gene, clone size. The D gene is left open where the match is weak. Expanded clones are given a class, and other clones once, few, many or no size at all.

DNA: TGTGCCAGCAGCTCGGACAGGGGGGGTTACAATGAGCAGTTCTTC; CDR3: CASSSDRGGYNEQFF; D: TRBD1; V: TRBV7-6; J: TRBJ2-1; size: -
DNA: TGTGCCTGGAGTCTAATCGGACAGAAGGCAGGAAACACCATATATTTT; CDR3: CAWSLIGQKAGNTIYF; D: -; V: TRBV30; J: TRBJ1-3; size: once
DNA: TGTGCCAGCAGGGACTCCGAGACTAAGCCGTACTTC; CDR3: CASRDSETKPYF; D: -; V: TRBV6-5; J: TRBJ2-4; size: -
DNA: TGTGCCAGCAGCTTGGACATCACTAACTATGGCTACACCTTC; CDR3: CASSLDITNYGYTF; D: -; V: TRBV5-5; J: TRBJ1-2; size: -
DNA: TGTGCCAGCAGCACACCGGGACTAGCTCAAGAGACCCAGTACTTC; CDR3: CASSTPGLAQETQYF; D: TRBD2; V: TRBV7-9; J: TRBJ2-5; size: many
DNA: TGTGCCAGCACCTGGAGGTTGACTGAAGCTTTCTTT; CDR3: CASTWRLTEAFF; D: -; V: TRBV6-6; J: TRBJ1-1; size: once
DNA: TGTGCCAGCAGCTTATGGGGCAGGGGGAAAACCTACGAGCAGTACTTC; CDR3: CASSLWGRGKTYEQYF; D: TRBD1; V: TRBV11-2; J: TRBJ2-7; size: -
DNA: TGTGCCAGTAGTCGACTCACCGGGGAGCTGTTTTTT; CDR3: CASSRLTGELFF; D: -; V: TRBV19; J: TRBJ2-2; size: -
DNA: TGTGCCAGCAGATGGACAGAGGTTGAAGCTTTCTTT; CDR3: CASRWTEVEAFF; D: -; V: TRBV2; J: TRBJ1-1; size: -
DNA: TGTGCCAGCAGTTTCATCGGCAGGGTCTTCGCCTACGAGCAGTACTTC; CDR3: CASSFIGRVFAYEQYF; D: -; V: TRBV27; J: TRBJ2-7; size: -
DNA: TGTGCCAGCAGCCTCGAACAGGGGTGGAATGAAAAACTGTTTTTT; CDR3: CASSLEQGWNEKLFF; D: TRBD1; V: TRBV14; J: TRBJ1-4; size: few
DNA: TGTGCCAGTCCCTCCCGGAAACTAGCGGGACCTAGCACAGATACGCAGTATTTT; CDR3: CASPSRKLAGPSTDTQYF; D: TRBD2; V: TRBV7-9; J: TRBJ2-3; size: -
DNA: TGTGCCAGCCTGGGGCCACAAGGTATCCCCAATCAGCCCCAGCATTTT; CDR3: CASLGPQGIPNQPQHF; D: -; V: TRBV2; J: TRBJ1-5; size: -
DNA: TGCAGCGCCAAAGCCTGGACAGGGCAGGGCGACGGGGAGCTGTTTTTT; CDR3: CSAKAWTGQGDGELFF; D: TRBD1; V: TRBV29-1; J: TRBJ2-2; size: -
DNA: TGCGCCAGCAGCTTGGAGGACAGGGCGTACTTC; CDR3: CASSLEDRAYF; D: TRBD1; V: TRBV5-1; J: TRBJ2-7; size: -
DNA: TGTGCCAGCAGCCCGCGGGGCCTTGCGGCCCAGTACTTC; CDR3: CASSPRGLAAQYF; D: -; V: TRBV5-8; J: TRBJ2-5; size: -
DNA: TGTGCCAGTAGTTCTCAAAGACAGTTTTTCACAGATACGCAGTATTTT; CDR3: CASSSQRQFFTDTQYF; D: -; V: TRBV19; J: TRBJ2-3; size: -
DNA: TGTGCCAGCAGCGTAGCGCGGGGTCTTGAGCAGTTCTTC; CDR3: CASSVARGLEQFF; D: -; V: TRBV9; J: TRBJ2-1; size: -
DNA: TGTGCCAGCAGATACAGGGGTACTGAAGCTTTCTTT; CDR3: CASRYRGTEAFF; D: TRBD1; V: TRBV6-5; J: TRBJ1-1; size: -
DNA: TGTGCCAGCAGCTTAGTAATCCGGGGTGGGGACACCGGGGAGCTGTTTTTT; CDR3: CASSLVIRGGDTGELFF; D: -; V: TRBV7-8; J: TRBJ2-2; size: -
DNA: TGCAGCGTTAAGACAGGGGAGGTGGATTCACCCCTCCACTTT; CDR3: CSVKTGEVDSPLHF; D: TRBD1; V: TRBV29-1; J: TRBJ1-6; size: -
DNA: TGTGCCAGCAGCCCACGTCTGACAGGGAACTATGGCTACACCTTC; CDR3: CASSPRLTGNYGYTF; D: TRBD1; V: TRBV7-8; J: TRBJ1-2; size: -
DNA: TGCGCCAGCAGCCCCGACAGAGGAGCTAACTATGGCTACACCTTC; CDR3: CASSPDRGANYGYTF; D: -; V: TRBV4-3; J: TRBJ1-2; size: -
DNA: TGTGCCAGCAGCCAGGGACAGGGGTACAATGAGCAGTTCTTC; CDR3: CASSQGQGYNEQFF; D: TRBD1; V: TRBV16; J: TRBJ2-1; size: -
DNA: TGTGCCAGCAGCCCGCCCGAACCGGGACTAGTCACAGATACGCAGTATTTT; CDR3: CASSPPEPGLVTDTQYF; D: TRBD2; V: TRBV7-9; J: TRBJ2-3; size: -
DNA: TGCGCCAGCAGCTTGAGACAGACGAACACTGGAGCTTTCTTT; CDR3: CASSLRQTNTGAFF; D: -; V: TRBV5-1; J: TRBJ1-1; size: -
DNA: TGCGCCAGCAGAGCTCCGGGACTAGCGGGGGGGACTTCCTCCTACAATGAGCAGTTCTTC; CDR3: CASRAPGLAGGTSSYNEQFF; D: TRBD2; V: TRBV5-1; J: TRBJ2-1; size: -
DNA: TGTGCCAACAGTTTAGCGGGGCAATCCTATGGCTACACCTTC; CDR3: CANSLAGQSYGYTF; D: -; V: TRBV28; J: TRBJ1-2; size: -
DNA: TGTGCCAGCAGGAAACAGGAGAACACCGGGGAGCTGTTTTTT; CDR3: CASRKQENTGELFF; D: -; V: TRBV2; J: TRBJ2-2; size: few
DNA: TGTGCCAGCAGCTTACCAAGAGCTGGAAACACCATATATTTT; CDR3: CASSLPRAGNTIYF; D: -; V: TRBV11-2; J: TRBJ1-3; size: -
DNA: TGCGCCAGCAGGGGACTAGCCGGTGAGCAGTTCTTC; CDR3: CASRGLAGEQFF; D: TRBD2; V: TRBV4-1; J: TRBJ2-1; size: once
DNA: TGTGCCAGCAGCCGCATTGACAGGGTTGGCGGAGGCTACACCTTC; CDR3: CASSRIDRVGGGYTF; D: TRBD1; V: TRBV11-2; J: TRBJ1-2; size: once
DNA: TGTGCCACCAGCAGAGATCAGGGTCTAGGTGAAAAACTGTTTTTT; CDR3: CATSRDQGLGEKLFF; D: -; V: TRBV15; J: TRBJ1-4; size: -
DNA: TGTGCCAGCAGCGAGAGAAGCGGGGAGCTGTTTTTT; CDR3: CASSERSGELFF; D: -; V: TRBV9; J: TRBJ2-2; size: few
DNA: TGTGCCAGCAGTTTATGGGACAGGGAAATTGATGGCTACACCTTC; CDR3: CASSLWDREIDGYTF; D: TRBD1; V: TRBV6-5; J: TRBJ1-2; size: -
DNA: TGTGCCTCACAAATTGGGACAGGGGATCCCTTGAACACTGAAGCTTTCTTT; CDR3: CASQIGTGDPLNTEAFF; D: TRBD1; V: TRBV10-3; J: TRBJ1-1; size: -
DNA: TGTGCCAGCAGTAATGCGGACAGGGAGAATTCACCCCTCCACTTT; CDR3: CASSNADRENSPLHF; D: TRBD1; V: TRBV7-6; J: TRBJ1-6; size: -
DNA: TGTGCCAGCAGCGCCCAGGGACAGTTGAACACTGAAGCTTTCTTT; CDR3: CASSAQGQLNTEAFF; D: TRBD1; V: TRBV9; J: TRBJ1-1; size: -
DNA: TGTGCCAGCAGTGGCCCCGGGACAGGCTCCTACGAGCAGTACTTC; CDR3: CASSGPGTGSYEQYF; D: TRBD1; V: TRBV6-5; J: TRBJ2-7; size: -
DNA: TGTGCCAGCAGCCCCGCCCCGGTAGATCAGCCCCAGCATTTT; CDR3: CASSPAPVDQPQHF; D: -; V: TRBV9; J: TRBJ1-5; size: -
DNA: TGTGCCAGCAGTTTAGACAGTACGAGCAATCAGCCCCAGCATTTT; CDR3: CASSLDSTSNQPQHF; D: -; V: TRBV27; J: TRBJ1-5; size: -
DNA: TGTGCCAGCAGCGTAGGAGAACAGAGAATGAACACTGAAGCTTTCTTT; CDR3: CASSVGEQRMNTEAFF; D: -; V: TRBV9; J: TRBJ1-1; size: -
DNA: TGTGCCAGCAGCGTGGCGTTCTCCGCGGGGACCCAGTACTTC; CDR3: CASSVAFSAGTQYF; D: -; V: TRBV9; J: TRBJ2-5; size: -
DNA: TGTGCCTGGAGCCCTCCGGGTGGGTCCTATGGCTACACCTTC; CDR3: CAWSPPGGSYGYTF; D: -; V: TRBV30; J: TRBJ1-2; size: -
DNA: TGCAGCGTTGCCCTAGACAGGGGGGTGACTGAAGCTTTCTTT; CDR3: CSVALDRGVTEAFF; D: TRBD1; V: TRBV29-1; J: TRBJ1-1; size: few
DNA: TGTGCCAGTATTAGGTCCCACCGAGGGGGTAACACTGAAGCTTTCTTT; CDR3: CASIRSHRGGNTEAFF; D: -; V: TRBV19; J: TRBJ1-1; size: once
DNA: TGTGCCAGCAGTCAAGACGGGAATTCACCCCTCCACTTT; CDR3: CASSQDGNSPLHF; D: -; V: TRBV2; J: TRBJ1-6; size: -